This T cell receptor (beta chain) was found in a study of prognosis after radiotherapy for stage I lung cancer. Study background: Metastases at distant sites emerged in several patients after radiotherapy, at a median of 7 months, whereas around 15 showed no significant progression.

This CDR3 comprises 15 residues. Germline V lookup: CDR1 SNHLY, CDR2 FYNNEI. This clonotype was detected only once. One end of the junction varies from germline; a read error may be responsible. The authors amplified TCR beta CDR3 from genomic DNA using two-round multiplex PCR. Primers targeting each individual TRBV and TRBJ gene were applied in first-round PCR. TCRdb redid the calling of the multiplex PCR reads with MiXCR, one entry per CDR3 protein. Among under 25,000 distinct CDR3 sequences listed, around half were seen once. V and J are TRBV2 and TRBJ2-1; D tentatively fits TRBD1 or TRBD2 (6 bases each). The sequencing here drew on PBMCs, taken before or after stereotactic body radiation therapy (not recorded which). The TCR originated in a donor over 45 with non-small cell lung cancer. CDR3 sequence: CASSVIGGGLDDQLF. The CDR3 DNA reads TGTGCCAGCAGTGTCATAGGGGGAGGACTGGATGATCAGCTCTTC.